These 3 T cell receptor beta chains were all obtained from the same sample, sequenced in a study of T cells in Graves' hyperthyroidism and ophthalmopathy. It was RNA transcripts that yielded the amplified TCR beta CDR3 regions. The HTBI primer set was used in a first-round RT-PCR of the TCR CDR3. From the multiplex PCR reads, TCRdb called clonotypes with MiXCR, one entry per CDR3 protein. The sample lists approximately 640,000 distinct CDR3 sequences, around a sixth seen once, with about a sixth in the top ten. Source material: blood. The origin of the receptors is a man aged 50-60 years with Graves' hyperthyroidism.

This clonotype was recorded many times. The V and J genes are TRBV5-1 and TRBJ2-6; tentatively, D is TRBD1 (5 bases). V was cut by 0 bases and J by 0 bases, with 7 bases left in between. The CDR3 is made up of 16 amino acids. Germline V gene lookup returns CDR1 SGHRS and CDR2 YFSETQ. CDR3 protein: CASSLGGTSGANVLTF. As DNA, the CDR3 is TGCGCCAGCAGCTTGGGGGGCACCTCTGGGGCCAACGTCCTGACTTTC.

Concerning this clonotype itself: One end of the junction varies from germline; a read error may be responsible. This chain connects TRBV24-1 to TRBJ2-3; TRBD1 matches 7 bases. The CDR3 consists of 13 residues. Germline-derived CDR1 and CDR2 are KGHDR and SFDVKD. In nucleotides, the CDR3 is TGTGCCACCGGTGACAGGGTCGCAGATACGCAGTATTTT. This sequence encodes CATGDRVADTQYF.

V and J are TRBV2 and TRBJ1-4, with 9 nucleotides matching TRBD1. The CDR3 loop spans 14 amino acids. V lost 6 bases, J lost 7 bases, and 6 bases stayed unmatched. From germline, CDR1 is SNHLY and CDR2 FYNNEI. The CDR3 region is CASSGQGKLEKLFF. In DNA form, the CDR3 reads TGTGCCAGCAGCGGACAGGGGAAGCTTGAAAAACTGTTTTTT.